The entry that follows covers one T cell receptor (beta chain) sequence. Its specificity is not known. The germline gives CDR1 SGDLS, CDR2 YYNGEE. The CDR3 loop spans 15 amino acids. Trimming shortened V by 0 bases and J by 3 bases, and 13 bases separated the two germline ends. The sample comes from a study of regulatory T cells in long-lasting Graves disease. Assembly of TCR beta libraries relied on iRepertoire HTBI primers together with Arm-PCR of CDR3 regions. From the multiplex PCR reads, TCRdb called clonotypes with MiXCR, one entry per CDR3 protein. The top ten clones hold roughly 6.9% of a sample with about 470,000 distinct CDR3 sequences, 20% to 25% of them seen once. Study-wide points: Analysis covered peripheral blood alone, not thyroid tissue.

The time point is: persistent/refractory GD, antithyroid drugs over 5 years with positive TRAb. From PBMCs, RNA was extracted and then used to make the TCR library. The sequence was collected from a female donor with Graves disease. The rearrangement uses TRBV9 and TRBJ2-7, with D hard to call. Sample: peripheral blood mononuclear cells (PBMCs), taken when the disease was refractory, from a patient treated with antithyroid drugs. The CDR3 DNA reads TGTGCCAGCAGCGTAGAAGGATCAGCAATCTACGAGCAGTACTTC. This translates into CASSVEGSAIYEQYF.